The clone carrying this TCR beta chain was seen a few times. Its antigen remains unidentified. This specimen comes from a study of naive and memory T cell subsets. Two oligonucleotides, mixed equimolar, formed the beta constant-region primer covering TRBC1 and TRBC2. TCRdb re-called the UMI-ligation and nested PCR reads through MiXCR, storing one row per CDR3 protein. The repertoire holds about 85,000 distinct CDR3 sequences, with around 12% as singletons. General study findings and limits: A clonotype means one alpha or beta sequence, not an alpha/beta pair.

This clonotype originated in a human donor in good health. Sequencing was performed on central memory CD4+ T cells from blood.

CDR3: CASSDTPRGQPQHF. The CDR3 coding sequence is TGTGCCAGCAGTGATACCCCACGTGGCCAGCCCCAGCATTTT. The genes are TRBV12-3 or TRBV12-4 and TRBJ1-5; no firm D call. Between the trimmed V and J ends, which lost 5 bases and 7 bases, there was a span of 15 bases. The CDR3 spans 14 residues.